A single TCR beta chain is shown here with its context. The antigen it binds to is not known. No much larger clonotype is one base removed from it; base qualities were not supplied. TCRbeta CDR3 regions were amplified from genomic DNA using the immunoSEQ Assay, a bias-controlled multiplex PCR. In the paper's pipeline: The number of nucleated cells in each sample was estimated from the amplification of reference gene primers within the assay. To quantify the absolute abundance of each unique TCRbeta CDR3 rearrangement, sequence reads were collapsed and filtered. For each sample, productive Simpson clonality was calculated as the square root of Simpson's diversity index over productive rearrangements. The immuneACCESS repertoire file appears here via TCRdb, limited to in-frame rearrangements. These files lack a portion of the clones; in checked studies, under half of the deficit traces to unresolved V genes, and the cause of the others is not known. The D gene and trimming were derived from the DNA, and the V and J assignments and clone size from that table. In this sample the table shows some 200,000 clones, 70% to 85% of which occur a single time. The ten top clones hold over 1.2% of the sample.

Another Seattle source contributed samples from volunteer blood donors who had recovered from COVID-19. Whole blood was collected in K2EDTA tubes by collaborating institutions according to the institutions' own protocols. For TCRbeta analysis, collaborators shipped samples as frozen whole blood, isolated PBMCs, or DNA extracted from either of those sample types. This entry is derived from a study of blood T cell repertoires in COVID-19 (TCRdb year 2020). Study-wide context: Collaborator samples came from the United States, Italy and Spain and covered acute and convalescent phases of COVID-19. The material from the prospective study consisted of cDNA or gDNA derived from T cells, B-cell-depleted T cells, or PBMCs. The dataset comprised deeply sampled blood TCRbeta repertoires from subjects exposed to, actively infected with, or recovered from COVID-19. The repertoires were released in a freely available public database meant as a resource for research on the immune response to SARS-CoV-2. The samples were drawn from the first 160 participants of the ongoing ImmuneRACE study and from roughly 1,300 subjects provided by 6 global collaborators. Nearly every sample came with metadata listing a de-identified subject ID, COVID-19 status, age in years and sex. Where HLA class I and class II types were available, the types were taken from metadata supplied by the sample provider, not from assay-based typing. Beyond this particular receptor, the publication reports: The amount of clinical and demographic metadata varied by source and participant and was provided uncurated.

The V and J ends are trimmed by 0 bases and 1 base, leaving 13 bases between them. The CDR3 runs 16 amino acids, cysteine and phenylalanine included. The read is trimmed to its CDR3 DNA, 48 bases read in frame from base 1. In the germline V gene, CDR1 corresponds to SGDLS and CDR2 to YYNGEE. The sequence was collected from a woman between 35 and 50 years old who had recovered from COVID-19. Recombination connected TRBV9 to TRBJ1-1; no D segment can be confidently identified. The specimen was peripheral blood. The DNA is as follows: TGTGCCAGCAGCGTAGGAGGTAGTTTGAGGAACACTGAAGCTTTCTTT. This yields the protein CASSVGGSLRNTEAFF.